These 25 T cell receptor beta chains came from one sample sequenced in a study of shared clonotypes between healthy human individuals. Generated by immunoSEQ multiplex PCR, the TCRdb table keeps only in-frame clones and is missing some. The sample includes about 2 million clones, roughly 94% seen only once; the top ten take about 0.13%. Sequenced: naive CD4+ T cells sorted from blood. As for subset: CD45RA+ positively selected. Every receptor here comes from a man between 18 and 29 years old in good health.

V usage is TRBV2 and J usage is TRBJ1-4; weak D call: TRBD1 (5 bases). The CDR3 is 16 amino acids. Looked up from germline, CDR1 is SNHLY and CDR2 is FYNNEI. V dropped 4 bases and J dropped 0 bases, with 12 bases sitting between them. CDR3 protein: CASSGVTTATNEKLFF. CDR3 nucleotide sequence: TGTGCCAGCAGTGGCGTAACGACAGCAACTAATGAAAAACTGTTTTTT.

The rearrangement joins TRBV18 to TRBJ2-2; unclear D gene. V dropped 1 base and J dropped 4 bases, with 7 bases sitting between them. This CDR3 has 14 amino acids. Per the germline V gene, CDR1 is KGHSH and CDR2 is LQKENI. The CDR3 DNA reads as TGTGCCAGCTCACCACAAGTCGGCACCGGGGAGCTGTTTTTT. Protein sequence: CASSPQVGTGELFF.

This chain connects TRBV6-1 to TRBJ2-7; 9 nucleotides line up with TRBD1. Germline trimming cut 8 bases from V and 2 bases from J; bases unmatched to any gene: 4. The V gene's germline CDR1 is MNHNS and CDR2 SASEGT. CDR3 length equals 13 residues. The CDR3 loop is CASAGQGTYEQYF. DNA for the CDR3: TGTGCCAGCGCGGGACAGGGAACCTACGAGCAGTACTTC.

The V call is TRBV29-1, the J call TRBJ2-7; D tentatively fits TRBD1 or TRBD2 (5 bases each). The CDR3 loop spans 13 amino acids. V gave up 4 bases and J gave up 0 bases, with 10 bases separating them. CDR1 is SQVTM and CDR2 is ANQGSEA in the germline V gene. CDR3 protein: CSVAGRVSYEQYF. The DNA of the CDR3 is TGCAGCGTTGCGGGACGCGTCTCCTACGAGCAGTACTTC.

V usage is TRBV5-1 and J usage is TRBJ2-2; a weak D match, TRBD1 (6 bases). Looked up from germline, CDR1 is SGHRS and CDR2 is YFSETQ. The CDR3 sequence is 16 residues long. The V and J ends lost 0 bases and 6 bases respectively, with 15 bases between them. Here the CDR3 DNA reads TGCGCCAGCAGCTTGGCCGTAACAGGGATTTCCGGGGAGCTGTTTTTT. Its protein is CASSLAVTGISGELFF.

This clone was seen once. V is TRBV18 and J is TRBJ1-5; the D is unclear. Trimming removed 1 base at V and 6 bases at J, with 10 bases between. The CDR3 contains 14 residues. Germline CDR1 and CDR2: KGHSH and LQKENI. In DNA form, the CDR3 reads TGTGCCAGCTCACCACAGGCCCTGGGTCAGCCCCAGCATTTT. Protein product: CASSPQALGQPQHF.

The chain uses TRBV6-1 and TRBJ1-6; no reliable D call. The CDR3 totals 15 residues. Germline V CDR1 and CDR2: MNHNS, SASEGT. Between the trimmed V and J ends, which lost 5 bases and 4 bases, there was a span of 12 bases. The CDR3 DNA reads TGTGCCAGCAGTCGTGATGGCGGTTATAATTCACCCCTCCACTTT. Encoded protein: CASSRDGGYNSPLHF.

With regard to this clone: The same CDR3 also results from other DNA sequences found in this sample. This rearrangement joins TRBV7-9 to TRBJ1-1; no clear D. With 4 bases removed from V and 1 base from J, the gap between germline ends came to 7 bases. The length of the CDR3 is 13 residues. Per germline, CDR1 SEHNR and CDR2 FQNEAQ (reference sequence). Here the CDR3 DNA reads TGTGCCAGCAGCTCGCAGAGGAACACTGAAGCTTTCTTT. Its translation is CASSSQRNTEAFF. The full variable domain, in which reference TRBV7-9 and TRBJ1-1 provide the parts outside the CDR3, is DTGVSQNPRHKITKRGQNVTFRCDPISEHNRLYWYRQTLGQGPEFLTYFQNEAQLEKSRLLSDRFSAERPKGSFSTLEIQRTEQGDSAMYLCASSSQRNTEAFFGQGTRLTVV.

The gene calls are TRBV10-2 and TRBJ2-3; D remains ambiguous. The CDR3 totals 17 residues. Per germline, CDR1 WSHSY and CDR2 SAAADI. V dropped 3 bases and J dropped 0 bases, with 16 bases sitting between them. DNA of the CDR3: TGCGCCAGCAGTGATCACGGCGCAGGAACCAGCACAGATACGCAGTATTTT. It translates to CASSDHGAGTSTDTQYF.

The sample holds one count of this clone. This chain connects TRBV30 to TRBJ2-3; 10 bases line up with TRBD2. Trimming removed 3 bases from V and 0 bases from J; junction bases left unmatched: 9. CDR3 size: 17 residues. Per the germline V gene, CDR1 is GTSNPN and CDR2 is SVGIG (reference sequence). CDR3 sequence (DNA): TGTGCCTGGAGCTCCAGGGGGGGACTAGCGAGCACAGATACGCAGTATTTT. Translating gives CAWSSRGGLASTDTQYF.

Details on this clone: Additional DNA sequences in this sample encode the identical CDR3. The chain carries TRBV4-1 and TRBJ2-7; a possible D gene is TRBD1 (6 bases). V lost 1 base and J lost 2, with 9 bases in between. The V gene's germline CDR1 is MGHRA and CDR2 YSYEKL. This CDR3 contains 14 residues. The CDR3 sequence: CASSQVGAPYEQYF. In nucleotides, the CDR3 is TGCGCCAGCAGCCAAGTGGGGGCCCCCTACGAGCAGTACTTC.

This clone was observed once. V gene TRBV7-2 combines with J gene TRBJ2-7; 7 bases line up with TRBD1. CDR1 is SGHTA and CDR2 is FQGNSA in the germline V gene. V trimming: 0 bases; J trimming: 3 bases; junction bases outside the gene matches: 8. CDR3 length: 16 residues. CDR3 sequence (DNA): TGTGCCAGCAGCTTAGCGCCTTGGCAGGGGGACTACGAGCAGTACTTC. Amino acids: CASSLAPWQGDYEQYF.

The chain carries TRBV9 and TRBJ1-2; D is undetermined. Deletions cut 3 bases from V and 0 bases from J, with 6 bases between. The CDR3 contains 13 residues. The germline V gene has CDR1 SGDLS and CDR2 YYNGEE. The CDR3 coding sequence is TGTGCCAGCAGCGAGCCCCCTAACTATGGCTACACCTTC. Amino acid sequence: CASSEPPNYGYTF.

This rearrangement joins TRBV18 to TRBJ1-2, with D perhaps TRBD1 (6 bases). The CDR3 spans 14 residues. Germline V gene sequence: CDR1 KGHSH, CDR2 LQKENI. Trimming cost V 2 bases and J 7 bases, with 14 bases left between them. The CDR3 DNA is TGTGCCAGCTCACCAAGCCAGGGGAGTGGTGGCTACACCTTC. Translation: CASSPSQGSGGYTF.

CDR3 bases: TGTGCCAGCAGCGTAGATCTAGAATCCGAGCAGTACTTC. It specifies CASSVDLESEQYF. J is TRBJ2-7 and V is TRBV9, with D uncertain. The V gene's germline CDR1 is SGDLS and CDR2 YYNGEE. V was trimmed by 0 bases and J by 6 bases, leaving 10 bases between them. CDR3 length: 13 amino acids.

This clone was observed a handful of times. This sample includes further DNA sequences coding for the same CDR3. This rearrangement joins TRBV5-6 to TRBJ1-2; 7 bases are shared with TRBD1. The V gene's germline CDR1 is SGHDT and CDR2 YYEEEE. CDR3 length equals 13 residues. Trimming removed 4 bases from V and 2 bases from J; junction bases left unmatched: 2. The CDR3 DNA follows: TGTGCCAGCAGCCCGGGACAGAACTATGGCTACACCTTC. Amino acid sequence: CASSPGQNYGYTF.

The chain carries TRBV5-1 and TRBJ2-7; 9 nucleotides align to TRBD1. The V gene's germline CDR1 is SGHRS and CDR2 YFSETQ. After removal of 4 bases from V and 2 bases from J, the junction contained 7 bases not matched to a gene. This CDR3 spans 15 amino acids. The CDR3 region has the DNA TGCGCCAGCAGCATGGGACAGGGAACAACCTACGAGCAGTACTTC. Encoded protein: CASSMGQGTTYEQYF.

This chain joins TRBV10-1 and TRBJ2-4, with D hard to call. The V and J ends lost 0 bases and 1 base respectively, with 7 bases between them. The CDR3 spans 15 residues. Germline CDR1 WNHNN, CDR2 SYGVQD (reference sequence). Here the CDR3 DNA reads TGCGCCAGCAGTGAGTCCCAGCCGGCCAAAAACATTCAGTACTTC. As protein: CASSESQPAKNIQYF.

Written as DNA, the CDR3 is TGTGCCAGCAGTTTATCCGGACAGCTAATGAACACTGAAGCTTTCTTT. Protein sequence: CASSLSGQLMNTEAFF. V is TRBV28 and J is TRBJ1-1; the D gene is possibly TRBD1 (6 bases). Germline loops: CDR1 MDHEN, CDR2 SYDVKM. V shed 1 base and J shed 0 bases, with 12 bases lying between them. This CDR3 comprises 16 residues.

The chain carries TRBV6-1 and TRBJ2-5; D is unclear. Near its end, the DNA agrees better with TRBJ2-7, so the J call may be wrong. CDR1 MNHNS and CDR2 SASEGT come from the germline V gene. The CDR3 runs to 14 residues. CDR3 nucleotides: TGTGCCAGCAGTGACAGAGACCCTCCTTACGAGCAGTACTTC. Its translation: CASSDRDPPYEQYF.

The chain uses TRBV5-1 and TRBJ1-2; D remains unclear. Trimming left V 5 bases short and J 8 bases short, with 22 bases between. Germline values: CDR1 SGHRS, CDR2 YFSETQ. The CDR3 covers 15 residues. The CDR3 DNA sequence: TGCGCCAGCAGTCAGGACGTGGCTTTGGGTCAGGGCTACACCTTC. As protein: CASSQDVALGQGYTF.

The CDR3, as DNA: TGTGCCAGCAGCTTATCTCCAAACTCTGGAAACACCATATATTTT. Protein sequence: CASSLSPNSGNTIYF. This chain connects TRBV7-6 to TRBJ1-3; D call uncertain. The CDR3 spans 15 residues. Germline CDR1 and CDR2: SGHVS and FNYEAQ. V lost 2 bases to trimming and J lost 0 bases, with 8 bases between them.

The rearrangement uses TRBV18 and TRBJ1-5; the D gene is possibly TRBD1 (5 bases). The CDR3 covers 15 residues. Germline V gene data show CDR1 as KGHSH and CDR2 as LQKENI. Deletions cut 3 bases from V and 1 base from J, with 10 bases between. CDR3 sequence (DNA): TGTGCCAGCTCACCGCAGGGCCTGAGCAATCAGCCCCAGCATTTT. Amino acids: CASSPQGLSNQPQHF. The full variable domain, rest sourced from reference TRBV18 and TRBJ1-5, is NAGVMQNPRHLVRRRGQEARLRCSPMKGHSHVYWYRQLPEEGLKFMVYLQKENIIDESGMPKERFSAEFPKEGPSILRIQQVVRGDSAAYFCASSPQGLSNQPQHFGDGTRLSIL.

The rearrangement links TRBV11-3 to TRBJ2-7; 7 bases match TRBD1. The V gene end was trimmed by 5 bases and the J gene end by 6 bases; junction bases not matched to a gene: 4. CDR3 length: 12 amino acids. CDR1 is SGHNT and CDR2 is YENEEA in the germline V gene. CDR3 bases: TGTGCCAGCAGCCACAGGGGATCCGAGCAGTACTTC. Amino acids: CASSHRGSEQYF.

This chain connects TRBV5-1 to TRBJ2-7; TRBD1 aligns across 9 bases. The V and J ends lost 2 bases and 3 bases, in that order; junction bases with no gene match: 3. Looked up from germline, CDR1 is SGHRS and CDR2 is YFSETQ. There are 14 residues in the CDR3. In DNA, the CDR3 is TGCGCCAGCAGCTTACAGGGGGCGAACTACGAGCAGTACTTC. Its translation is CASSLQGANYEQYF.